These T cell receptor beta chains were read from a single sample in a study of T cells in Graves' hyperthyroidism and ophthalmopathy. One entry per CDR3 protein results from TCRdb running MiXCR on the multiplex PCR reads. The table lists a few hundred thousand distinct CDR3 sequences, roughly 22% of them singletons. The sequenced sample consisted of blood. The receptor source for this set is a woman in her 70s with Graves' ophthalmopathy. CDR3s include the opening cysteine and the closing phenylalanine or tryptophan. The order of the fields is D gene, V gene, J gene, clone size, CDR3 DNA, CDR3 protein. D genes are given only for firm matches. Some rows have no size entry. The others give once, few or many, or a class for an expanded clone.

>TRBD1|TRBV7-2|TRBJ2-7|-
TGTGCCAGCAGCGTCCCGGGACAGGGAAAGAACGAGCAGTACTTC
CASSVPGQGKNEQYF
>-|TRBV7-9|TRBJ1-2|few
TGTGCCAGCAGACCCGACGGCTATCATGGCTACACCTTC
CASRPDGYHGYTF
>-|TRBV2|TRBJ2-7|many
TGTGCCAGCAGTGCGACTCGTAATTACGAGCAGTACTTC
CASSATRNYEQYF
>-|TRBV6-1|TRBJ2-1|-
TGTGCCAGCAGCCTTGGGTCGCCCTCCTACAATGAGCAGTTCTTC
CASSLGSPSYNEQFF
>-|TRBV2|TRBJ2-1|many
TGTGCCAACCAGGGGGGAGGCTCCTACAATGAGCAGTTCTTC
CANQGGGSYNEQFF
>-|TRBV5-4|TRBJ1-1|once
TGTGCCAGCAGCTCCCCTAGAGGCACTGAAGCTTTCTTT
CASSSPRGTEAFF
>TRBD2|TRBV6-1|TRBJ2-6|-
TGTGCCGTGACGGGACTAGCGGGAGGGCCTGGGGCCAACGTCCTGACTTTC
CAVTGLAGGPGANVLTF
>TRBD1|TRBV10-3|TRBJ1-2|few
TGTGCCATCAGTGATGGGACAGGCTATGGCTACACCTTC
CAISDGTGYGYTF
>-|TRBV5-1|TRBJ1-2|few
TGCGCCAGCAGCTCTACCGTATGGGGCTACACCTTC
CASSSTVWGYTF
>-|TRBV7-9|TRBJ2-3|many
TGTGCCAGCAGCTTAGACAGCACAGATACGCAGTATTTT
CASSLDSTDTQYF
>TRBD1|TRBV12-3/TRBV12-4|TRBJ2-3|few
TGTGCCAGCAGCCTGACAGGGGGGACGCAGTATTTT
CASSLTGGTQYF
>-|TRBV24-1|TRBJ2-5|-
TGTGCCACCAGTGATGGTGAGACCCAGTACTTC
CATSDGETQYF
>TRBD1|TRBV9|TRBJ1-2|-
TGTGCCAGCAGCGTGGAGGGGGCGGCTGGCTACACCTTC
CASSVEGAAGYTF
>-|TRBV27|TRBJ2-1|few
TGTGCCAGCTCCTCGGGGTCCGGGGCCTACAATGAGCAGTTCTTC
CASSSGSGAYNEQFF
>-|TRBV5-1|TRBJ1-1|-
TGCGCCAGCAGCTTGATGGGATTGCGAACTGAAGCTTTCTTT
CASSLMGLRTEAFF
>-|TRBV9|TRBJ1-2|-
TGTGCCAGCAGTCGGGGGGCATATGGCTACACCTTC
CASSRGAYGYTF
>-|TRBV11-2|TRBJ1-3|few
TGTGCCAGCAGCTTTGATCCGGCCTCTGGAAACACCATATATTTT
CASSFDPASGNTIYF
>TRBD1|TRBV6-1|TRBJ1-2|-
TGTGCCAGCACCCGGGACAGCGCTAACTATGGCTACACCTTC
CASTRDSANYGYTF
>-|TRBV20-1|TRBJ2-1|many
TGCAGTGTGAAGGGGGCTAGCGGTCGGGCGGGAGAAAATGAGCAGTTCTTC
CSVKGASGRAGENEQFF
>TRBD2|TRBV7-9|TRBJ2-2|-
TGTGCCAGCAGCGGGGGGACTAGCGGGAACACCGGGGAGCTGTTTTTT
CASSGGTSGNTGELFF
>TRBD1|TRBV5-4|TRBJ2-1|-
TGTGCCAGCAGCTCCGCCGGACAGGTATCGGGCAATGAGCAGTTCTTC
CASSSAGQVSGNEQFF
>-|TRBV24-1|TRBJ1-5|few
TGTGCCACCAGTGATTTTAAGGGGGGGCAGAGCAATCATCAGCCCCAGCATTTT
CATSDFKGGQSNHQPQHF
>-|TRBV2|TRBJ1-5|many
TGTGCCAGCGGACGGGAGGGTCAGCCCCAGCATTTT
CASGREGQPQHF
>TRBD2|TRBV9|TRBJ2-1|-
TGTGCCAGCAGCCCAGCCGGGACTAGTATATATGAGCAGTTCTTC
CASSPAGTSIYEQFF
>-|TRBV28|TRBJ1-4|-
TGTGCCTCTTCCCCTGGCCGGTCTTATGAAAAACTGTTTTTT
CASSPGRSYEKLFF
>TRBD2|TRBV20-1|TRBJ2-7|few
TGCAGTGCTCCGACCCCAAATAGCGGGAGGGCCTTCGAGCAGTACTTC
CSAPTPNSGRAFEQYF
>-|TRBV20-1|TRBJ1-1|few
TGCAGTGCTAGAGAACAACCGGGAAGAAACACTGAAGCTTTCTTT
CSAREQPGRNTEAFF
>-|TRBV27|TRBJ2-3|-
TGTGCCAGCAGTTTAAACTCCCTCCGTGGAGATACGCAGTATTTT
CASSLNSLRGDTQYF
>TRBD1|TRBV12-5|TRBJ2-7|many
TGTGCTAGTGGCGGACAGGGCCTCTACGAGCAGTACTTC
CASGGQGLYEQYF
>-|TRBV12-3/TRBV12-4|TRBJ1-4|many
TGTGCCAGCACCCTCGCGGCAACTAATGAAAAACTGTTTTTT
CASTLAATNEKLFF
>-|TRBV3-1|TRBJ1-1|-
TGTGCCAGCAGCCTTAACAGGGTAGTGAACACTGAAGCCTTCTTT
CASSLNRVVNTEAFF
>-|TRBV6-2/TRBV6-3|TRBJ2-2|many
TGTGCCAGCAGTTACGGATACGGGGAGCTGTTTTTT
CASSYGYGELFF
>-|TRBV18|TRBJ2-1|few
TGTGCCAGCTCACCACCGTCGGGTTTGTACAATGAGCAGTTCTTC
CASSPPSGLYNEQFF
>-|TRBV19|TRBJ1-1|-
TGTGCCAGCCGGGACGGTCAAAACACTGAAGCTTTCTTT
CASRDGQNTEAFF
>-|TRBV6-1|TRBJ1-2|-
TGTGCCAGCACTCCGGGACGGATCTATGGCTACACCTTC
CASTPGRIYGYTF
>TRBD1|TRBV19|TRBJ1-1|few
TGTGCCAGTAGCACCCCGGACAGGCCGTTCTTT
CASSTPDRPFF
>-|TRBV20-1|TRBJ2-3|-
TGCGGACCGGCGACAGCTAGCACAGATACGCGGTATTTT
CGPATASTDTRYF
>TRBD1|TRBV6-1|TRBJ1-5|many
TGTGCCAGCAGTGTCTCCGGGACAGGGGGCAATCAGCCCCAGCATTTT
CASSVSGTGGNQPQHF
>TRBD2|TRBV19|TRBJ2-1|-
TGTGCCAGTAGTCCCCTAGCGGGAGGGACTGAGCAGTTCTTC
CASSPLAGGTEQFF
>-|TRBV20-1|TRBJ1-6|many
TGCAGTGCGCAGGACGGGAATTCACCCCTCCACTTT
CSAQDGNSPLHF
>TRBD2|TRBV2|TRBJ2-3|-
TGTGCCAGTCTGACTAGCAACACAGATACGCAGTATTTT
CASLTSNTDTQYF
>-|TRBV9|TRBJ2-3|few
TGTGCCAGCAGCCCCTCGCGGAGCACAGATACGCAGTATTTT
CASSPSRSTDTQYF